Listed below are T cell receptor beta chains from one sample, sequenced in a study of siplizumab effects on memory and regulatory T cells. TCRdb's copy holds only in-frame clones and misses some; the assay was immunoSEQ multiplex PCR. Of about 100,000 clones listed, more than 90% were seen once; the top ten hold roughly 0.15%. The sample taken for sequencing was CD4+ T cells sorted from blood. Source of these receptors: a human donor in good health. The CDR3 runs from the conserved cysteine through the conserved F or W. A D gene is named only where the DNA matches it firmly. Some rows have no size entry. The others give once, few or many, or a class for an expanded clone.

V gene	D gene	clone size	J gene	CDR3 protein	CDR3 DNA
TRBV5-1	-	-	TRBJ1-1	CASSLLSMNTEAFF	TGCGCCAGCAGCTTATTATCCATGAACACTGAAGCTTTCTTT
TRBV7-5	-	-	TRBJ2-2	CVRSLVWGLEGSNTGELFF	TGTGTCAGAAGCTTAGTGTGGGGGCTTGAGGGGTCGAACACCGGGGAGCTGTTTTTT
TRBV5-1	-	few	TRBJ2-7	CASSPGSSAVSYEQYF	TGCGCCAGCAGCCCGGGTTCGTCAGCAGTCTCCTACGAGCAGTACTTC
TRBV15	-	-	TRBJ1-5	CATSRDRVGVAGQPQHF	TGTGCCACCAGCAGAGATCGGGTCGGGGTGGCGGGTCAGCCCCAGCATTTT
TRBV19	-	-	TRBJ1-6	CASNGHLNSPLHF	TGTGCCAGTAATGGACACCTTAATTCACCCCTCCACTTT
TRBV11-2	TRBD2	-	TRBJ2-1	CASSNTGTSTHEQFF	TGTGCCAGCAGCAACACCGGGACTAGCACCCATGAGCAGTTCTTC
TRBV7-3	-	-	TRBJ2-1	CASSLYQGLEQFF	TGTGCCAGCAGCCTCTACCAGGGGTTAGAGCAGTTCTTC
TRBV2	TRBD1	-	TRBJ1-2	CASKRQGIDDGYTF	TGTGCCAGCAAAAGACAGGGTATTGACGATGGCTACACCTTC
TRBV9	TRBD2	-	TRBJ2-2	CASSSRLAGLAGELFF	TGTGCCAGCAGCTCCAGACTAGCGGGACTCGCCGGGGAGCTGTTTTTT
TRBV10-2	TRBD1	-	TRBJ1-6	CASSDQGVALSYNSPLHF	TGCGCCAGCAGTGACCAGGGGGTGGCACTCTCCTATAATTCACCCCTCCACTTT
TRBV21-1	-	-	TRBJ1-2	CASSKVTPQASDYGYTF	TGTGCCAGCAGCAAAGTAACACCTCAAGCATCTGACTATGGCTACACCTTC
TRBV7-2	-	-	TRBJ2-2	CASSLTATGELFF	TGTGCCAGCAGCTTAACTGCGACGGGGGAGCTGTTTTTT
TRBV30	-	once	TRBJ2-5	CAGYRPGETQYF	TGTGCCGGCTATCGGCCGGGGGAGACCCAGTACTTC
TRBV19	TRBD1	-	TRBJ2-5	CASRGTGEKETQYF	TGTGCCAGTAGAGGGACAGGGGAAAAAGAGACCCAGTACTTC
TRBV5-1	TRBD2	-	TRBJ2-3	CASSLVTGGSDTQYF	TGCGCCAGCAGCTTAGTAACGGGGGGTTCAGATACGCAGTATTTT
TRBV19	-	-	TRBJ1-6	CASSIQGSSYNSPLHF	TGTGCCAGTAGTATCCAGGGGAGCTCCTATAATTCACCCCTCCACTTT
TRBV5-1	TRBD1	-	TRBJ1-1	CASSPQGRGTEAFF	TGCGCCAGCAGCCCACAGGGGCGGGGTACTGAAGCTTTCTTT
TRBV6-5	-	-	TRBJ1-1	CASSYRQANTEAFF	TGTGCCAGCAGTTACCGACAGGCGAACACTGAAGCTTTCTTT